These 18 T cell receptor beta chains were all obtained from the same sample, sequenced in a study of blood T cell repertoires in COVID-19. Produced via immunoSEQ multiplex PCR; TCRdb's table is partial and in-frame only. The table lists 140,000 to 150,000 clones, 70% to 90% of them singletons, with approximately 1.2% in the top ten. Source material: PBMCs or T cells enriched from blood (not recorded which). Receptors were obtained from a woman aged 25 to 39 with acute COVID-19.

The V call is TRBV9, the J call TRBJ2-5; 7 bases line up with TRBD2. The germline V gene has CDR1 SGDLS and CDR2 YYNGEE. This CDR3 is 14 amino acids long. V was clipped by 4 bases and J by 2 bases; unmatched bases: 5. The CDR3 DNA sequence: TGTGCCAGCAGCCCCTGGGGGGGGCAAGAGACCCAGTACTTC. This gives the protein CASSPWGGQETQYF.

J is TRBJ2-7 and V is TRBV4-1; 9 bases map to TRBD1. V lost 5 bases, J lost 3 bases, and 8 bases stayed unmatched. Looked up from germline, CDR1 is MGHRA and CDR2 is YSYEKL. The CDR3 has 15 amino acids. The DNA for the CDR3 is TGCGCCAGCAGCTATTCGACAGGGGGTTTCTACGAGCAGTACTTC. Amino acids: CASSYSTGGFYEQYF.

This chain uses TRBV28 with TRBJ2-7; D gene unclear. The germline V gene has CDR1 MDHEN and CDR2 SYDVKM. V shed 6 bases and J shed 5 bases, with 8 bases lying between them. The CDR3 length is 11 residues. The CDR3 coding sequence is TGTGCCAGCAGGAGCCTAGACGAGCAGTACTTC. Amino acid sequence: CASRSLDEQYF.

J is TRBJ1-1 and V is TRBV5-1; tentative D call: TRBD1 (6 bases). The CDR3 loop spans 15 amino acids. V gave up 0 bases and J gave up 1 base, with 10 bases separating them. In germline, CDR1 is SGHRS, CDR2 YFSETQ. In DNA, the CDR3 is TGCGCCAGCAGCTTGGATTTGGGGGCGAACACTGAAGCTTTCTTT. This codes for CASSLDLGANTEAFF.

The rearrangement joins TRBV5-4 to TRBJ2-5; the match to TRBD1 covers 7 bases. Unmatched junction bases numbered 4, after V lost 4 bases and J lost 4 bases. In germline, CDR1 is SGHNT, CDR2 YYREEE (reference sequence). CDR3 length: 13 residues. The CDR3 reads CASSEGGRETQYF. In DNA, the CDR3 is TGTGCCAGCAGCGAAGGGGGCCGAGAGACCCAGTACTTC.

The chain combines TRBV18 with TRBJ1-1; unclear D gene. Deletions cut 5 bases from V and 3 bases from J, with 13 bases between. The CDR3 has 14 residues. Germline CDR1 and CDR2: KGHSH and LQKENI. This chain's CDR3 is CASSFTGRDTEAFF. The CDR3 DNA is TGTGCCAGCTCATTTACCGGGCGGGACACTGAAGCTTTCTTT. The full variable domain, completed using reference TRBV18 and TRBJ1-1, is NAGVMQNPRHLVRRRGQEARLRCSPMKGHSHVYWYRQLPEEGLKFMVYLQKENIIDESGMPKERFSAEFPKEGPSILRIQQVVRGDSAAYFCASSFTGRDTEAFFGQGTRLTVV.

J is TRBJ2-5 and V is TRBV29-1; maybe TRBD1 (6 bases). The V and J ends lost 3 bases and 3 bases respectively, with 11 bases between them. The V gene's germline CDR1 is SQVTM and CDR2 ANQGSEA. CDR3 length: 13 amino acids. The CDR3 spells CSVEGQGKETQYF. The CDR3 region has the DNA TGCAGCGTTGAGGGTCAGGGGAAAGAGACCCAGTACTTC. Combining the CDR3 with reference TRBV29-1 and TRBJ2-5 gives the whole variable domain SAVISQKPSRDICQRGTSLTIQCQVDSQVTMMFWYRQQPGQSLTLIATANQGSEATYESGFVIDKFPISRPNLTFSTLTVSNMSPEDSSIYLCSVEGQGKETQYFGPGTRLLVL.

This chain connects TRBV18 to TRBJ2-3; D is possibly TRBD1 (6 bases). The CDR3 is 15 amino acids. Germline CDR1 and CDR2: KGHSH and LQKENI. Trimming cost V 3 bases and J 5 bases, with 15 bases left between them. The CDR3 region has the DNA TGTGCCAGCTCACCCCCCCAGGGGCTGGGAGATACGCAGTATTTT. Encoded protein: CASSPPQGLGDTQYF.

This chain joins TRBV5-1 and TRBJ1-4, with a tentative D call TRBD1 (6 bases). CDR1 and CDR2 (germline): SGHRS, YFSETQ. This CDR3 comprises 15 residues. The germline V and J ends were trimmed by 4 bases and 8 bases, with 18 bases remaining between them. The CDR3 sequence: CASSGNTGMGEKLFF. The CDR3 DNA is TGCGCCAGCAGCGGCAACACAGGGATGGGAGAAAAACTGTTTTTT.

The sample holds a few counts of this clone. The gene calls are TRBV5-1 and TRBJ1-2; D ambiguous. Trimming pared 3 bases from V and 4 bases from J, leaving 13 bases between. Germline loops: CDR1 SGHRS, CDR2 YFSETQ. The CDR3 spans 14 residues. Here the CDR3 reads CASSYTGRGYGYTF. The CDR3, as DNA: TGCGCCAGCAGCTACACGGGGAGAGGCTATGGCTACACCTTC.

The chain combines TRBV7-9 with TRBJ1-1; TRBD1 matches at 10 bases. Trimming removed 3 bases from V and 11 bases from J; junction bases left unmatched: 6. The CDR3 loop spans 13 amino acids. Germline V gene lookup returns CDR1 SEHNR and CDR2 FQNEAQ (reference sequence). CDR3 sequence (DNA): TGTGCCAGCAGCTTGGAGACAGGGGGCAAGGCTTTCTTT. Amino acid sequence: CASSLETGGKAFF.

DNA of the CDR3: TGTGCCAGCAGTTACGCGGGACAGGGATATTTACTACTCGAGCAGTACTTC. Protein sequence: CASSYAGQGYLLLEQYF. The V call is TRBV6-2 or TRBV6-3, the J call TRBJ2-7, with 9 bases fitting TRBD1. The V and J ends lost 2 bases and 6 bases, in that order; junction bases with no gene match: 14. CDR1 is MNHEY, CDR2 SVGEGT, per germline. The CDR3 spans 17 residues.

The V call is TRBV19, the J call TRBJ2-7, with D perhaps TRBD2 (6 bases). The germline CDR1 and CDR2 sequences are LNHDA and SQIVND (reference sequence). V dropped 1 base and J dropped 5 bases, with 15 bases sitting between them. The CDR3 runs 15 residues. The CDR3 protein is CASSIGWGDVNEQYF. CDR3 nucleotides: TGTGCCAGTAGTATAGGATGGGGGGACGTCAACGAGCAGTACTTC.

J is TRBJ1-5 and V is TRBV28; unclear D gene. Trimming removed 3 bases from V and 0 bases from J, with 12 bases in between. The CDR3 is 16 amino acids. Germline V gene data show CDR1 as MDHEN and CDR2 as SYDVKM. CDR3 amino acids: CASSFVENYSNQPQHF. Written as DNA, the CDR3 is TGTGCCAGCAGTTTTGTGGAAAACTATAGCAATCAGCCCCAGCATTTT.

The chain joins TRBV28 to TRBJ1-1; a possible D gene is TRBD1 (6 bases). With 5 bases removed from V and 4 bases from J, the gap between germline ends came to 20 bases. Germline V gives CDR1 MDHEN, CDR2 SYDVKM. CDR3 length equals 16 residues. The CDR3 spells CASSPSGAPGVTEAFF. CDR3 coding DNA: TGTGCCAGCAGTCCATCCGGAGCGCCAGGGGTCACTGAAGCTTTCTTT.

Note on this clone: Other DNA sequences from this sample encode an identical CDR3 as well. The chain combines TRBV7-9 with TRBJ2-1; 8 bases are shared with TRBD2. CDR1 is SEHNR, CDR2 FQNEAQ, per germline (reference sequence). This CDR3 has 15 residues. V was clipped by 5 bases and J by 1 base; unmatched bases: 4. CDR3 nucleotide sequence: TGTGCCAGCAGCCCTACTAGCGGATCCTACAATGAGCAGTTCTTC. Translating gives CASSPTSGSYNEQFF.

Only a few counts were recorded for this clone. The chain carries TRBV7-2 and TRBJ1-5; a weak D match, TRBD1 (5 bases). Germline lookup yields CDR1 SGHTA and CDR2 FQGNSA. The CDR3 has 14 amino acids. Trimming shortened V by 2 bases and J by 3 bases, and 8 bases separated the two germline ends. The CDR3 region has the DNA TGTGCCAGCAGCTTATGGGGCCACAATCAGCCCCAGCATTTT. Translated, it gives CASSLWGHNQPQHF.

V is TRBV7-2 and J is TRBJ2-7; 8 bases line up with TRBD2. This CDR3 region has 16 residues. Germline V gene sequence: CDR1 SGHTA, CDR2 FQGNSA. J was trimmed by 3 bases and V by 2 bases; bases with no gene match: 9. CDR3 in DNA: TGTGCCAGCAGCTTATCGGCTAGCGGGTCTTTCTACGAGCAGTACTTC. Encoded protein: CASSLSASGSFYEQYF.